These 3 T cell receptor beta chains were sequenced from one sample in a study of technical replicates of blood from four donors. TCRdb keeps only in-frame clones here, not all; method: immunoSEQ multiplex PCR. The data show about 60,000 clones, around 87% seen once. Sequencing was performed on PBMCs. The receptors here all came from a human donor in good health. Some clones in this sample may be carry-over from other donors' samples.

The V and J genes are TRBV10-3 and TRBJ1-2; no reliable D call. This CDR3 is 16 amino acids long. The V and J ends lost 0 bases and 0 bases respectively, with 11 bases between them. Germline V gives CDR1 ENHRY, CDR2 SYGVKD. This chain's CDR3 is CAISESAMRSNYGYTF. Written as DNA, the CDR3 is TGTGCCATCAGTGAGTCTGCCATGCGGTCTAACTATGGCTACACCTTC.

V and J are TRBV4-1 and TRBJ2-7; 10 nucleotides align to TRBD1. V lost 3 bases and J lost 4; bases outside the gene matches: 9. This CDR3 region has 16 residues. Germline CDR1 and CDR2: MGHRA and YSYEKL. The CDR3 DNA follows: TGCGCCAGCAGCCACGACGGGGGGACAGGGGTTTACGAGCAGTACTTC. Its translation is CASSHDGGTGVYEQYF.

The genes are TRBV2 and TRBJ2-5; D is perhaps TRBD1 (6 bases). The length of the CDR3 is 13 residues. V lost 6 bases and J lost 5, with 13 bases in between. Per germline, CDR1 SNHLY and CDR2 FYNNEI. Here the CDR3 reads CASRAGAGETQYF. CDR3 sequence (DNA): TGTGCCAGCAGAGCAGGGGCAGGCGAGACCCAGTACTTC.